This T cell receptor beta chain derives from a study of blood T cell repertoires in COVID-19. Study-wide background: Some COVID-19 samples were acute and others convalescent; all came from the United States, Italy and Spain. Sample material is recorded as cDNA or gDNA derived from T cells, B-cell-depleted T cells, or PBMCs.

Original methodology: Cell counts per sample came from amplifying reference gene primers. TCRdb's copy holds only in-frame clones and misses some; the assay was immunoSEQ multiplex PCR. V and J calls and clone size are given by that table; D and trimming were obtained from the DNA. Here the sample spans some 50,000 clones, about 88% being singletons. The CDR3 extends over 15 amino acids. Germline CDR1 is SGDLS and CDR2 is YYNGEE. The V and J ends lost 4 bases and 2 bases respectively, with 13 bases between them. This receptor was identified in a man aged 40-49 years with active COVID-19. J is TRBJ1-3 and V is TRBV9; D gene ambiguous. Sequencing was carried out using peripheral blood. The CDR3: CASSPGQNPGNTIYF. The CDR3 DNA is TGTGCCAGCAGCCCTGGCCAGAACCCTGGAAACACCATATATTTT. Based on the CDR3 plus reference TRBV9 and TRBJ1-3, the full variable domain is DSGVTQTPKHLITATGQRVTLRCSPRSGDLSVYWYQQSLDQGLQFLIQYYNGEERAKGNILERFSAQQFPDLHSELNLSSLELGDSALYFCASSPGQNPGNTIYFGEGSWLTVV.